The present T cell receptor beta chain was sequenced within a study of blood T cell repertoires in COVID-19. In germline, CDR1 is KGHSH, CDR2 LQKENI. The CDR3 consists of 12 residues. V was cut by 3 bases and J by 5 bases, with 5 bases left in between. Assay: immunoSEQ multiplex PCR; the TCRdb copy retains only in-frame clones and omits some. The sample has roughly 200,000 clones, approximately 86% seen once; the top ten hold about 5%. This clonotype was obtained from a woman aged 55-69 years with acute COVID-19. The specimen sequenced was PBMCs or T cells enriched from blood (not recorded which). V usage is TRBV18 and J usage is TRBJ2-1, with D tentatively TRBD2 (5 bases). CDR3 sequence (DNA): TGTGCCAGCTCACCGGGAGACAATGAGCAGTTCTTC. Amino acid sequence: CASSPGDNEQFF.